This T cell receptor beta chain was observed in a study of blood T cell repertoires in COVID-19. Study-wide background: Sources were T cells, B-cell-depleted T cells, or PBMCs; the material itself was cDNA or gDNA.

Profiling relied on immunoSEQ multiplex PCR, and the TCRdb table lists in-frame clones only, not all of them. Altogether tens of thousands of clones are present, approximately 83% being singletons, with the ten largest covering roughly 4.7%. The CDR3 loop spans 19 amino acids. Germline CDR1 is SGHTS and CDR2 is YDEGEE. V lost 3 bases to trimming and J lost 1 base; unmatched junction nucleotides: 17. Sequenced input: peripheral blood. This TCR was recovered from a woman aged 55-69 years with acute or convalescent COVID-19. The chain has TRBV5-8 and TRBJ2-7; TRBD2 matches at 9 bases. The CDR3 here is CASSWGTRRGGSQSYEQYF. For the CDR3, the DNA is TGTGCCAGCAGCTGGGGAACGAGGCGGGGGGGGTCCCAATCCTACGAGCAGTACTTC.